One sample yielded the 22 T cell receptor beta chains listed below, sequenced in a study of T cell clones after liver transplantation. Here immunoSEQ multiplex PCR was the method, and the copy in TCRdb shows in-frame clones only, minus some. This sample carries roughly 100,000 clones, around 80% of them seen once, and the ten largest clones take approximately 3%. This specimen consisted of CD4+ T cells from blood, obtained approximately 43 months after liver transplant. The origin of the receptors is a human patient who received a liver transplant. Some of these T cells may belong to the graft donor.

This clone came up a few times. J is TRBJ1-3 and V is TRBV5-6; possibly TRBD1 for D (5 bases). V was trimmed by 4 bases and J by 2 bases, leaving 10 bases between them. The CDR3 has 14 residues. Germline CDR1 SGHDT, CDR2 YYEEEE. Here the CDR3 reads CASSPWGAGNTIYF. The CDR3, as DNA: TGTGCCAGCAGCCCCTGGGGGGCTGGAAACACCATATATTTT.

The chain recombines TRBV27 with TRBJ1-3; D is uncertain. CDR3 length equals 14 residues. CDR1 is MNHEY, CDR2 SMNVEV, per germline (reference sequence). Trimming stripped 6 bases from V and 8 bases from J, with 17 bases between. This chain's CDR3 is CASRPDGTLDTIYF. The CDR3 DNA reads as TGTGCCAGCAGACCTGACGGAACCCTGGACACCATATATTTT.

The chain joins TRBV2 to TRBJ1-2; tentative D call: TRBD1 (6 bases). Trimming shortened V by 3 bases and J by 0 bases, and 11 bases separated the two germline ends. Germline V gene data show CDR1 as SNHLY and CDR2 as FYNNEI. The CDR3 has 15 residues. CDR3 amino acids: CASSDDRITNYGYTF. The CDR3 DNA follows: TGTGCCAGCAGTGACGACAGGATTACTAACTATGGCTACACCTTC.

V gene TRBV6-6 combines with J gene TRBJ2-5; tentative D call: TRBD2 (5 bases). The CDR3 covers 12 residues. Trimming left V 7 bases short and J 4 bases short, with 10 bases between. CDR1 and CDR2 (germline): MNHNY, SVGAGI (reference sequence). This chain's CDR3 is CASNGGAETQYF. The DNA of the CDR3 is TGTGCCAGCAATGGAGGTGCAGAGACCCAGTACTTC.

This clone was seen just once. This sequence joins TRBV6-5 and TRBJ2-7; D is tentatively TRBD1 or TRBD2 (5 bases each). Germline loops: CDR1 MNHEY, CDR2 SVGAGI. CDR3 length: 13 amino acids. Trimming removed 2 bases at V and 3 bases at J, with 8 bases between. CDR3 DNA sequence: TGTGCCAGCAGTTACGGGGGAAACTACGAGCAGTACTTC. This translates into CASSYGGNYEQYF.

The genes are TRBV19 and TRBJ2-3, with 9 bases that match TRBD1. The CDR3 spans 16 residues. V trimming: 7 bases; J trimming: 0 bases; junction bases outside the gene matches: 8. CDR1 is LNHDA, CDR2 SQIVND, per germline (reference sequence). The CDR3 loop is CASTIQGAGSTDTQYF. The CDR3 DNA is TGTGCCAGTACCATACAGGGGGCTGGAAGCACAGATACGCAGTATTTT.

V gene TRBV4-1 combines with J gene TRBJ1-5; possible D gene TRBD1, 6 bases. The CDR3 has 18 amino acids. The V end lost 0 bases, the J end lost 6 bases, and 21 bases lay between the germline ends. Germline values: CDR1 MGHRA, CDR2 YSYEKL. The CDR3 DNA reads as TGCGCCAGCAGCCAAGATTGCAGGGGAAACGATTTCTGTCAGCCCCAGCATTTT. Protein product: CASSQDCRGNDFCQPQHF.

The chain is built from TRBV25-1 and TRBJ1-2; 9 bases match TRBD1. The junction had 6 bases not matched to a gene; V was cut back by 5 bases and J by 2 bases. This CDR3 contains 15 residues. CDR1 and CDR2 from the germline V gene are MGHDK and SYGVNS. This CDR3 is CASSPRDRANYGYTF. The DNA for the CDR3 is TGTGCCAGCAGTCCTCGGGACAGGGCCAACTATGGCTACACCTTC.

V usage is TRBV6-1 and J usage is TRBJ2-7; D call uncertain. V lost 6 bases to trimming and J lost 7 bases, with 22 bases between them. There are 15 residues in the CDR3. Germline assignment: CDR1 MNHNS and CDR2 SASEGT. The CDR3 is CASSPPLRIGVEQYF. CDR3 sequence (DNA): TGTGCCAGCAGCCCACCTCTCCGCATTGGGGTGGAGCAGTACTTC.

This rearrangement joins TRBV19 to TRBJ2-1; 8 nucleotides match TRBD1. The junction had 12 bases not matched to a gene; V was cut back by 7 bases and J by 7 bases. Looked up from germline, CDR1 is LNHDA and CDR2 is SQIVND (reference sequence). The CDR3 has 15 amino acids. CDR3 protein: CASTFRGQGANEQFF. DNA for the CDR3: TGTGCCAGTACCTTTAGAGGCCAGGGGGCGAATGAGCAGTTCTTC.

The V call is TRBV28, the J call TRBJ1-2; 7 nucleotides align to TRBD1. This CDR3 is 14 amino acids long. The germline gives CDR1 MDHEN, CDR2 SYDVKM. With V trimmed by 6 bases and J by 5 bases, 9 bases remained unmatched. Here the CDR3 DNA reads TGTGCCAGCAGCTCACCGGACAGGCTATATGGCTACACCTTC. Amino acids: CASSSPDRLYGYTF.

This chain links TRBV5-1 with TRBJ2-2, with D possibly matching TRBD1 (6 bases). V was pared by 0 bases and J by 5 bases, with 17 bases between. CDR1 and CDR2 (germline): SGHRS, YFSETQ. CDR3 length: 17 residues. In DNA form, the CDR3 reads TGCGCCAGCAGCTTGGGACAGGCTCTTACTGTTACCGGGGAGCTGTTTTTT. It is translated as CASSLGQALTVTGELFF.

This clone was detected a few times. CDR3 bases: TGTGCCAGCAGCTCGAGACAGGGAGCCTACGAGCAGTACTTC. Residues: CASSSRQGAYEQYF. The rearrangement uses TRBV9 and TRBJ2-7, with 7 bases aligning to TRBD1. Germline V CDR1 and CDR2: SGDLS, YYNGEE. V lost 4 bases and J lost 2; bases outside the gene matches: 6. The CDR3 sequence is 14 residues long.

The V and J genes are TRBV4-3 and TRBJ1-1, with 7 bases matching TRBD1. The CDR3 loop spans 16 amino acids. The V segment lost 0 bases and the J segment 6 bases; nucleotides outside the gene matches: 10. From germline, CDR1 is LGHNA and CDR2 YSLEER. In nucleotides, the CDR3 is TGCGCCAGCAGCCAAGAAGGGGGCAGGCCCTGGGCTGAAGCTTTCTTT. It encodes CASSQEGGRPWAEAFF.

The rearrangement joins TRBV6-5 to TRBJ1-6; perhaps TRBD1 as D (5 bases). Germline CDR1 is MNHEY and CDR2 is SVGAGI. CDR3 length equals 13 residues. V was pared by 7 bases and J by 7 bases, with 11 bases between. The CDR3 spells CASTFDRNSPLHF. The CDR3 coding sequence is TGTGCCAGCACCTTCGACAGAAATTCACCCCTCCACTTT.

This chain connects TRBV27 to TRBJ1-1; TRBD1 is a possible D gene (5 bases). The germline V and J ends were trimmed by 7 bases and 1 base, with 16 bases remaining between them. Germline CDR1 and CDR2: MNHEY and SMNVEV (reference sequence). The CDR3 runs to 15 residues. Here the CDR3 reads CASTSYQTANTEAFF. CDR3 DNA: TGTGCCAGCACGTCCTACCAGACAGCGAACACTGAAGCTTTCTTT.

This clone was found once. V gene TRBV29-1 combines with J gene TRBJ2-7; D may be TRBD2 (6 bases). CDR1 and CDR2 from the germline V gene are SQVTM and ANQGSEA. The CDR3 contains 11 residues. Trimming left V 7 bases short and J 5 bases short, with 12 bases between. The CDR3 nucleotides are TGCAGCGCCCAACGGGGGAACGAGCAGTACTTC. Protein sequence: CSAQRGNEQYF.

In this sample, this clone turned up a few times. J is TRBJ1-4 and V is TRBV28, with 10 positions matching TRBD1. The J segment lost 8 bases and the V segment lost 2 bases, leaving 5 bases of the junction unmatched. Per germline, CDR1 MDHEN and CDR2 SYDVKM. The CDR3 runs 15 residues. The CDR3 bases are TGTGCCAGCAGTTTACTGACAGGGGGCGCAGAAAAACTGTTTTTT. Translating it yields CASSLLTGGAEKLFF.

In this sample, this clone turned up once. The chain uses TRBV27 and TRBJ2-7, with 15 bases aligning to TRBD2. V lost 6 bases and J lost 7; bases outside the gene matches: 10. The germline CDR1 and CDR2 sequences are MNHEY and SMNVEV (reference sequence). This CDR3 contains 16 residues. CDR3 in amino acids: CASRGLAGGLRGEQYF. DNA of the CDR3: TGTGCCAGCAGGGGACTAGCGGGAGGTCTACGTGGAGAGCAGTACTTC.

J is TRBJ2-3 and V is TRBV15; 8 bases align to TRBD2. This CDR3 comprises 17 residues. V gave up 4 bases and J gave up 3 bases; unmatched junction bases: 12. CDR1 and CDR2 (germline): LNHNV, YYDKDF (reference sequence). This CDR3 is CATSTKRVSGVTDTQYF. In DNA, the CDR3 is TGTGCCACCAGCACTAAGAGAGTTAGCGGGGTTACAGATACGCAGTATTTT. Variable domain in full (rest from reference TRBV15 and TRBJ2-3): DAMVIQNPRYQVTQFGKPVTLSCSQTLNHNVMYWYQQKSSQAPKLLFHYYDKDFNNEADTPDNFQSRRPNTSFCFLDIRSPGLGDTAMYLCATSTKRVSGVTDTQYFGPGTRLTVL.

V is TRBV4-2 and J is TRBJ1-4; D unclear. Germline CDR1 LGHNA, CDR2 YNFKEQ. V shed 1 base and J shed 0 bases, with 9 bases lying between them. The CDR3 spans 16 residues. CDR3 in DNA: TGTGCCAGCAGCCAAGGGGCCCGAGCAACTAATGAAAAACTGTTTTTT. This codes for CASSQGARATNEKLFF.

The DNA of the CDR3 is TGTGCCAGCAGTCGTGGTGGGCTTACCAATCAGCCCCAGCATTTT. Residues: CASSRGGLTNQPQHF. The J gene is TRBJ1-5, the V gene TRBV27; D is ambiguous. V lost 5 bases and J 3 bases, leaving 14 bases between the germline ends. Germline V gives CDR1 MNHEY, CDR2 SMNVEV (reference sequence). The CDR3 loop spans 15 amino acids.